The T cell receptor beta chain under discussion was sequenced for a study of Graves' ophthalmopathy and Graves' hyperthyroidism. Study overall: Peripheral blood (taken before any treatment) was collected at initial diagnosis. General study points: A majority of expanded thyroid clonotypes exceeding 0.001 frequency were likewise present in blood. Ophthalmopathy progression prediction by the model yielded a sensitivity of 60% to 71% and a specificity of 72.22%.

Germline CDR1 and CDR2: LGHDT and YNNKEL (reference sequence). J gave up 6 bases and V 0 bases, and 3 bases lay outside the gene matches. The CDR3 contains 14 residues. Donors with ophthalmopathy: moderate-to-severe activity, CAS ≥3, NOSPECS ≥4, duration under 3 months. This clonotype was observed many times. Its cognate antigen is unknown. Amplified material comprised TCR beta CDR3 regions derived from RNA transcripts. Second-round multiplex PCR followed a first-round RT-PCR using HTBI primers. TCRdb reprocessed the multiplex PCR reads with MiXCR, giving one entry per CDR3 protein. The sample yields 300,000 to 400,000 distinct CDR3 sequences, 15% to 20% seen once.

The genes are TRBV3-1 and TRBJ1-2, with TRBD1 identical over 8 bases. The source material was peripheral blood. The sequence came from an adult man with Graves' ophthalmopathy. The DNA of the CDR3 is TGTGCCAGCAGCCAAGACAGGGGGCTGGATGGCTACACCTTC. This sequence encodes CASSQDRGLDGYTF.